Each of the 22 T cell receptor beta chains below was sequenced from the same sample in a study of Ad26.COV2.S vaccination and SARS-CoV-2 variants. Clones were read by immunoSEQ multiplex PCR, and TCRdb kept only the in-frame ones, dropping some. The sample carries 300,000 to 500,000 clones, about nine tenths recorded once. The treatment was: roughly 20 received Ad26.COV2.S at low or high dose, single or two shots; a few received placebo; per-sample allocation not given. Sampling happened 63 days after the first vaccine or placebo injection. The specimen was peripheral blood, collected in a trial of Ad26.COV2.S vaccine versus placebo. Receptors originate from a person aged 18-65 years who received the Ad26.COV2.S COVID-19 vaccine or a placebo.

The genes are TRBV3-1 (or the pseudogene TRBV3-2) and TRBJ1-6; TRBD1 aligns across 8 bases. The CDR3 runs to 20 residues. CDR1 is LGHDT, CDR2 YNNKEL, per germline (reference sequence). The junction had 18 bases not matched to a gene; V was cut back by 1 base and J by 7 bases. In nucleotides, the CDR3 is TGTGCCAGCAGCCAAGGCCCTTTTAATCTTTCAGGGGGCTTCAATTCACCCCTCCACTTT. It encodes CASSQGPFNLSGGFNSPLHF.

The rearrangement links TRBV5-1 to TRBJ1-4; D unclear. V lost 0 bases and J 0 bases, leaving 6 bases between the germline ends. CDR3 size: 15 residues. Germline V gene sequence: CDR1 SGHRS, CDR2 YFSETQ. CDR3 loop: CASSLAGSTNEKLFF. The CDR3 DNA sequence: TGCGCCAGCAGCTTGGCCGGGTCAACTAATGAAAAACTGTTTTTT.

The J gene is TRBJ2-1, the V gene TRBV4-1; D possibly corresponds to TRBD2 (5 bases). The CDR3 runs 15 residues. The V end was cut by 0 bases, the J end by 3 bases, with 9 bases between. Germline CDR1 and CDR2: MGHRA and YSYEKL. The CDR3 coding sequence is TGCGCCAGCAGCCAAGAAGTTAGCGACTACAATGAGCAGTTCTTC. It yields the protein CASSQEVSDYNEQFF.

This rearrangement joins TRBV5-5 to TRBJ1-6; D not certain. Trimming shortened V by 3 bases and J by 0 bases, and 16 bases separated the two germline ends. This CDR3 comprises 18 residues. Germline V lookup: CDR1 SGHKS, CDR2 YYEKEE (reference sequence). CDR3 bases: TGTGCCAGCAGCTCCCCCTTCGCGGCGAGCTCCTATAATTCACCCCTCCACTTT. It yields the protein CASSSPFAASSYNSPLHF.

The chain uses TRBV18 and TRBJ1-1, with 10 bases matching TRBD1. Unmatched junction bases numbered 8, after V lost 4 bases and J lost 6 bases. The CDR3 extends over 15 amino acids. Germline CDR1 and CDR2: KGHSH and LQKENI. In nucleotides, the CDR3 is TGTGCCAGCTCACTTGGGACAGGGGTAAACGCTGAAGCTTTCTTT. It codes for CASSLGTGVNAEAFF.

The genes are TRBV15 and TRBJ1-1, with D uncertain. Trimming removed 0 bases from V and 1 base from J, with 6 bases in between. Germline V CDR1 and CDR2: LNHNV, YYDKDF (reference sequence). The CDR3 runs 14 residues. In DNA form, the CDR3 reads TGTGCCACCAGCAGAGATCTGGGGAACACTGAAGCTTTCTTT. Its protein product is CATSRDLGNTEAFF.

The sample holds a few counts of this clone. CDR3 bases: TGTGCCAGCAGCTTAAATGTCGGAAACACCATATATTTT. Its translation: CASSLNVGNTIYF. The V and J genes are TRBV7-9 and TRBJ1-3; the D is unclear. CDR3 length equals 13 residues. The V gene lost 2 bases and the J gene lost 4 bases, with 6 bases spanning the gap. The germline V gene encodes CDR1 SEHNR and CDR2 FQNEAQ (reference sequence).

This chain uses TRBV19 with TRBJ1-5, with 8 bases fitting TRBD1. CDR3 length: 18 residues. The V and J ends lost 4 bases and 2 bases, in that order; junction bases with no gene match: 13. The V gene's germline CDR1 is LNHDA and CDR2 SQIVND (reference sequence). In nucleotides, the CDR3 is TGTGCCAGTAGTACGTATCCCTCAGGGGGCTATGGCAATCAGCCCCAGCATTTT. Translation: CASSTYPSGGYGNQPQHF.

Regarding this clone: The same CDR3 is also encoded by other DNA sequences in this sample. The chain combines TRBV18 with TRBJ1-1; 8 nucleotides line up with TRBD1. Losses at the gene ends were 2 bases for V and 1 base for J; bases not matched to a gene: 0. Germline CDR1 and CDR2: KGHSH and LQKENI. The CDR3 loop spans 14 amino acids. CDR3 in amino acids: CASSPGTGNTEAFF. In DNA form, the CDR3 reads TGTGCCAGCTCACCAGGGACAGGGAACACTGAAGCTTTCTTT.

The chain is built from TRBV2 and TRBJ2-5, with D perhaps matching TRBD1 or TRBD2 (6 bases each). The germline V gene has CDR1 SNHLY and CDR2 FYNNEI. This CDR3 region has 15 residues. Trimming stripped 7 bases from V and 4 bases from J, with 19 bases between. The CDR3: CASIDEEGVSETQYF. Written as DNA, the CDR3 is TGTGCCAGCATAGATGAGGAGGGGGTTTCAGAGACCCAGTACTTC.

The V call is TRBV27, the J call TRBJ1-2; TRBD1 might be the D (6 bases). The CDR3 loop spans 13 amino acids. Germline CDR1 is MNHEY and CDR2 is SMNVEV (reference sequence). V was cut by 4 bases and J by 1 base, with 7 bases left in between. The CDR3 DNA reads as TGTGCCAGCAGTTCGGGACATAACTATGGCTACACCTTC. It translates to CASSSGHNYGYTF.

The chain is built from TRBV4-1 and TRBJ2-2, with TRBD2 as a possible D gene (6 bases). V was shortened by 1 base and J by 3 bases, with 9 bases between the two germline ends. The CDR3 runs to 15 residues. The germline V gene has CDR1 MGHRA and CDR2 YSYEKL. The CDR3 bases are TGCGCCAGCAGCCAAGGGGACTCCTACACCGGGGAGCTGTTTTTT. Translation: CASSQGDSYTGELFF.

The chain couples TRBV4-3 to TRBJ1-6; a weak D match, TRBD1 (6 bases). The CDR3 sequence is 14 residues long. Trimming stripped 1 base from V and 10 bases from J, with 11 bases between. Germline V gene sequence: CDR1 LGHNA, CDR2 YSLEER. This chain's CDR3 is CASSQAPGVSPLHF. CDR3 nucleotides: TGCGCCAGCAGCCAAGCCCCAGGGGTGTCACCCCTCCACTTT.

This chain uses TRBV2 with TRBJ1-6, with D unclear. Trimming took 0 bases from V and 11 from J, leaving 14 bases between them. Germline V gives CDR1 SNHLY, CDR2 FYNNEI. The CDR3 contains 15 residues. The CDR3 sequence: CASSEAIGGSAPLHF. The CDR3 DNA is TGTGCCAGCAGTGAAGCAATAGGAGGGTCTGCACCCCTCCACTTT.

V gene TRBV7-9 combines with J gene TRBJ2-1, with TRBD2 as a possible D gene (5 bases). The V gene lost 4 bases and the J gene lost 6 bases, with 16 bases spanning the gap. Per the germline V gene, CDR1 is SEHNR and CDR2 is FQNEAQ (reference sequence). The CDR3 is 15 amino acids. CDR3 in DNA: TGTGCCAGCAGCTCCCGGGCTGGACGGGGCAATGAGCAGTTCTTC. Its translation is CASSSRAGRGNEQFF.

CDR3 sequence reads: CASRNYRDGYTF. For the CDR3, the DNA is TGTGCCAGCAGAAATTACAGGGATGGCTACACCTTC. The chain recombines TRBV7-2 with TRBJ1-2; possibly TRBD1 for D (6 bases). The CDR3 is 12 residues long. Trimming took 6 bases from V and 6 from J, leaving 11 bases between them. In germline, CDR1 is SGHTA, CDR2 FQGNSA.

The rearrangement joins TRBV27 to TRBJ1-1; unclear D gene. Per the germline V gene, CDR1 is MNHEY and CDR2 is SMNVEV (reference sequence). This CDR3 has 14 amino acids. Trimming cost V 2 bases and J 4 bases, with 11 bases left between them. CDR3: CASSLIYGPTEAFF. The CDR3 nucleotides read TGTGCCAGCAGTTTAATCTATGGTCCCACTGAAGCTTTCTTT.

Concerning this clone: Distinct nucleotide sequences in the sample also encode this CDR3. J is TRBJ1-5 and V is TRBV3-1 (or the pseudogene TRBV3-2); the D is unclear. CDR1 and CDR2 from the germline V gene are LGHDT and YNNKEL (reference sequence). The CDR3 runs 12 residues. V dropped 0 bases and J dropped 7 bases, with 4 bases sitting between them. The CDR3 is CASSQDRQPQHF. DNA of the CDR3: TGTGCCAGCAGCCAAGATAGGCAGCCCCAGCATTTT.

This clone was seen only once. The J gene is TRBJ1-4, the V gene TRBV10-1; D is undetermined. Germline V gene data show CDR1 as WNHNN and CDR2 as SYGVQD (reference sequence). V was pared by 6 bases and J by 3 bases, with 17 bases between. The CDR3 covers 16 residues. The chain's CDR3 is CASRGPGGKANEKLFF. The DNA of the CDR3 is TGCGCCAGCAGAGGACCCGGTGGGAAAGCTAATGAAAAACTGTTTTTT.

The genes are TRBV7-2 and TRBJ2-1, with 7 bases lining up with TRBD2. Germline CDR1 SGHTA, CDR2 FQGNSA. The V segment lost 0 bases and the J segment 4 bases; nucleotides outside the gene matches: 6. The CDR3 is made up of 16 amino acids. The CDR3 region has the DNA TGTGCCAGCAGCTTAGCGCGGCCTAGCGGATACAATGAGCAGTTCTTC. Translated, it gives CASSLARPSGYNEQFF.

The chain employs TRBV27 and TRBJ2-7; TRBD1 might be the D (6 bases). V was shortened by 7 bases and J by 4 bases, with 11 bases between the two germline ends. The CDR3 consists of 12 residues. CDR1 is MNHEY and CDR2 is SMNVEV in the germline V gene (reference sequence). The CDR3 coding sequence is TGTGCCAGCACCCTTAGGGGGTACGAGCAGTACTTC. Translation: CASTLRGYEQYF.

This clone appeared a single time. The gene calls are TRBV11-2 and TRBJ1-3, with 8 positions matching TRBD1. V trimming: 5 bases; J trimming: 2 bases; junction bases outside the gene matches: 11. This CDR3 spans 17 amino acids. Germline assignment: CDR1 SGHAT and CDR2 FQNNGV. The CDR3 reads CASSRWTGKGTGNTIYF. CDR3 sequence (DNA): TGTGCCAGCAGCCGTTGGACAGGGAAGGGCACTGGAAACACCATATATTTT.